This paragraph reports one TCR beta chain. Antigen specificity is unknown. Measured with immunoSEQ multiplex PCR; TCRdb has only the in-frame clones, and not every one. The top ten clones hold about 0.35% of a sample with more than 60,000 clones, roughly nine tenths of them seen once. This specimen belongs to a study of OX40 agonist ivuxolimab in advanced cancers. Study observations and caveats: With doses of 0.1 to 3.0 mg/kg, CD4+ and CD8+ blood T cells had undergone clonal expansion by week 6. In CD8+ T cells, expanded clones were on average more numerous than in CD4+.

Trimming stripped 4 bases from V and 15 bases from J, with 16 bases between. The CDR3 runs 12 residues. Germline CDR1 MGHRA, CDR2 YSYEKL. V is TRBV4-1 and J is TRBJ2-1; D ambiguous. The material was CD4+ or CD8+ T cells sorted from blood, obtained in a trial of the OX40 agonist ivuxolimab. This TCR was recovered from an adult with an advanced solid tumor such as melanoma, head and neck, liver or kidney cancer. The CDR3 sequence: CASSPETGRWFF. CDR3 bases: TGCGCCAGCAGCCCCGAAACCGGGCGTTGGTTCTTC.